A single sample is the source of the 7 T cell receptor beta chains below, sequenced in a study of CD8 T cells in ankylosing spondylitis. Study conclusions and caveats: Seven to nine highly homologous variants formed a TCR beta motif that appeared characteristic of ankylosing spondylitis blood.

TCRdb reprocessed the 5' RACE reads with MiXCR, giving one entry per CDR3 protein. The data contain a few hundred thousand distinct CDR3 sequences, approximately 20% of them singletons. These receptors have no identified antigens. Sequenced: blood, either unsorted or a sorted T cell fraction (not recorded which). These receptors were taken from a male donor with ankylosing spondylitis.

Only a few counts were recorded for this clonotype. The chain recombines TRBV4-1 with TRBJ2-5; 7 nucleotides match TRBD2. This CDR3 region has 16 residues. Germline CDR1 reads MGHRA; CDR2 reads YSYEKL. The ends lost 3 bases at V and 4 bases at J; junction bases unmatched: 11. DNA of the CDR3: TGCGCCAGCAGCCAGAATGGCGTAACGGGGGGAGAGACCCAGTACTTC. This translates into CASSQNGVTGGETQYF.

This clonotype was seen a few times. The gene calls are TRBV15 and TRBJ2-1; a possible D gene is TRBD1 (6 bases). Germline CDR1 LNHNV, CDR2 YYDKDF (reference sequence). The length of the CDR3 is 16 residues. Trimming stripped 5 bases from V and 1 base from J, with 15 bases between. For the CDR3, the DNA is TGTGCCACCAGCGGATGGGACACAACTTCCTACAATGAGCAGTTCTTC. It codes for CATSGWDTTSYNEQFF.

In its sample, this clonotype was seen a few times. The chain employs TRBV7-8 and TRBJ1-4; unclear D gene. This CDR3 is built from 15 residues. Looked up from germline, CDR1 is SGHVS and CDR2 is FQNEAQ. V shed 1 base and J shed 7 bases, with 13 bases lying between them. The CDR3 is CASSLVLLSSEKLFF. The CDR3 DNA reads TGTGCCAGCAGCTTAGTCCTCTTATCCAGTGAAAAACTGTTTTTT.

This clonotype has a handful of counts. Germline is not matched at one junction end, which may reflect a read error. The rearrangement links TRBV25-1 to TRBJ2-1, with a tentative D call TRBD2 (7 bases). This CDR3 region has 12 residues. Germline CDR1 is MGHDK and CDR2 is SYGVNS. As DNA, the CDR3 is TGTGCCAGCAGTGATACGCGGGGGCCCAGAATCTTC. This codes for CASSDTRGPRIF. The variable domain in full, completed from reference TRBV25-1 and TRBJ2-1, reads EADIYQTPRYLVIGTGKKITLECSQTMGHDKMYWYQQDPGMELHLIHYSYGVNSTEKGDLSSESTVSRIRTEHFPLTLESARPSHTSQYLCASSDTRGPRIFGPGTRLTVL.

In this sample, this clonotype turned up a few times. This chain connects TRBV5-1 to TRBJ2-1, with TRBD2 matching 8 bases. With V trimmed by 2 bases and J by 6 bases, 7 bases remained unmatched. CDR3 length: 15 amino acids. CDR1 is SGHRS, CDR2 YFSETQ, per germline. The CDR3 DNA reads as TGCGCCAGCAGCTTCGCTACGGGAGGGGTCAATGAGCAGTTCTTC. Translating it yields CASSFATGGVNEQFF.

With respect to this clonotype: A much bigger clone sits one base away, suggesting this may be a read error. The chain links TRBV4-3 to TRBJ2-3, with D perhaps matching TRBD1 (6 bases). In germline, CDR1 is LGHNA, CDR2 YSLEER. The V and J ends lost 2 bases and 4 bases respectively, with 16 bases between them. The CDR3 runs 16 residues. In DNA, the CDR3 is TGCGCCAGCAGCCAATCCACAGGGTTAGGGGCAGATACGCAGTATTTT. This codes for CASSQSTGLGADTQYF.

This chain connects TRBV27 to TRBJ2-3; tentatively, D is TRBD1 or TRBD2 (5 bases each). This CDR3 has 14 amino acids. V shed 6 bases and J shed 2 bases, with 12 bases lying between them. Germline V CDR1 and CDR2: MNHEY, SMNVEV (reference sequence). This CDR3 is CASRLNGATDTQYF. The CDR3 bases are TGTGCCAGCAGACTAAACGGGGCCACAGATACGCAGTATTTT.